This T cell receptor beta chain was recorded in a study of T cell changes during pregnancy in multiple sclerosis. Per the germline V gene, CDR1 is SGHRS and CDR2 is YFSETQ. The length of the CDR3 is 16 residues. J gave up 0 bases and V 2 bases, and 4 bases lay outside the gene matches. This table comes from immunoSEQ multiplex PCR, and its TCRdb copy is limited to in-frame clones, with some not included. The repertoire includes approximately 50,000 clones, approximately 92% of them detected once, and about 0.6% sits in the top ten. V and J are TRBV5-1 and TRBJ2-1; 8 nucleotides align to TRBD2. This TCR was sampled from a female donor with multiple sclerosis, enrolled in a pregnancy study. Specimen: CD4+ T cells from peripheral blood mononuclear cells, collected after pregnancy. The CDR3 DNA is TGCGCCAGCAGCTTACTCAGCGGGAGCTCCTACAATGAGCAGTTCTTC. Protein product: CASSLLSGSSYNEQFF.